What follows describes a single TCR beta chain. Its antigen is undetermined. Germline and junction disagree at one end, which may indicate a read error. Germline V gene lookup returns CDR1 MNHNY and CDR2 SVGAGI (reference sequence). There are 13 residues in the CDR3. This specimen comes from a study of identical twins. Findings of the study overall: Weaker excess twin sharing was seen among beta out-of-frame sequences.

Template switching added a universal primer binding site, and final cDNA carried unique molecular identifiers. From the 5' RACE reads, TCRdb called clonotypes with MiXCR, one entry per CDR3 protein. There are more than 1.5 million distinct CDR3 sequences in the sample; 32% occur only once, and around 0.25% lies in the top ten. The clonotype comes from a newborn girl in good health. Sample: cord blood. The rearrangement links TRBV6-6 to TRBJ1-3, with D possibly matching TRBD1 (5 bases). CDR3 loop: CCSGRVGGNTIYF. DNA for the CDR3: TGCTGCTCCGGCAGGGTTGGGGGAAACACCATATATTTT.